This TCR beta chain was sequenced in a study of CD8+CD57+ T cells in acquired aplastic anemia. Study summary: 3 to 3.5 ug was the average amount of DNA from sorted CD4+ and CD8+ cells. Healthy-donor CD4+ cells averaged approximately 10 million reads.

CDR1 LNHDA and CDR2 SQIVND come from the germline V gene (reference sequence). CDR3 size: 15 residues. V was clipped by 7 bases and J by 9 bases; unmatched bases: 10. As to this clonotype: The antigen is undetermined.

Genomic DNA constituted the template upon which TCR beta VDJ and CDR3 profiling was performed. TCRdb re-called the reads with MiXCR, one entry per CDR3 protein. The sample carries roughly 180,000 distinct CDR3 sequences, 35% to 50% recorded once. Study-wide findings and caveats: Sharing between patients and controls was observed for some 27 CD8+ CDR3 sequences.

The chain links TRBV19 to TRBJ1-6, with 9 bases identical to TRBD1. The sequence came from a human donor in good health. The specimen was sorted CD4+, CD8+, or CD8+CD57+ T cells (not recorded which) from PBMCs. In nucleotides, the CDR3 is TGTGCCAGTACCCAACAGGGGGCAAAATCTTCACCCCTCCACTTT. Translating it yields CASTQQGAKSSPLHF.